This T cell receptor (beta chain) was observed in a study of blood T cells in healthy people across ages. Together with a sample-barcoded 5' primer, a J-beta primer mix was included in a second PCR lasting about 7 to 11 cycles. One entry per CDR3 protein results from TCRdb running MiXCR on the 5' RACE reads. This table has roughly 650,000 distinct CDR3 sequences, roughly 32% appearing once. The CDR3 runs 16 residues. The germline gives CDR1 SGHTA, CDR2 FQGNSA. With V trimmed by 4 bases and J by 0 bases, 8 bases remained unmatched. This TCR was recovered from a woman of 80 years or more in good health. Sequencing was carried out using blood. The chain recombines TRBV7-2 with TRBJ2-7, with 8 bases identical to TRBD1. The CDR3 reads CASSSLGQGYSYEQYF. The CDR3 DNA is TGTGCCAGCAGCTCCCTCGGACAGGGCTACTCCTACGAGCAGTACTTC. The full variable domain, its missing parts supplied by reference TRBV7-2 and TRBJ2-7, is GAGVSQSPSNKVTEKGKDVELRCDPISGHTALYWYRQSLGQGLEFLIYFQGNSAPDKSGLPSDRFSAERTGGSVSTLTIQRTQQEDSAVYLCASSSLGQGYSYEQYFGPGTRLTVT.